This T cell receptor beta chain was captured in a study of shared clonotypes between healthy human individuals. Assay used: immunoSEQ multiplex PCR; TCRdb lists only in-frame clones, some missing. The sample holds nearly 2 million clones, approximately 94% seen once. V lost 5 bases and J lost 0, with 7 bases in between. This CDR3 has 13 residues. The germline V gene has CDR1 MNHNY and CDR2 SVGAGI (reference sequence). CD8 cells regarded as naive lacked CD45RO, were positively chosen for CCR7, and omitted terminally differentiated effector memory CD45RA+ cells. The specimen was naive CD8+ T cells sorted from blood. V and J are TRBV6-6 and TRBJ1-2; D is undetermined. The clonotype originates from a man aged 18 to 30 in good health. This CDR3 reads CASSAGANYGYTF. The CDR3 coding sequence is TGTGCCAGCAGTGCAGGAGCTAACTATGGCTACACCTTC.